Listed here are 27 T cell receptor beta chains from one sample, sequenced in a study of blood T cell repertoires in COVID-19. The method was immunoSEQ multiplex PCR; TCRdb's version includes in-frame clones alone and lacks a portion of them. The sample yields 270,000 or so clones, 70% to 90% seen once. Sequencing input: peripheral blood. The receptors were gathered from a woman aged 25 to 45 with COVID-19, enrolled during active disease.

There are a few counts of this clone. CDR3 sequence: CASSERTSSGNTIYF. CDR3 DNA sequence: TGTGCCAGCAGTGAACGGACTAGCTCTGGAAACACCATATATTTT. This sequence joins TRBV6-1 and TRBJ1-3, with unresolved D. Trimming removed 2 bases from V and 0 bases from J, with 8 bases in between. The CDR3 has 15 amino acids. Germline-derived CDR1 and CDR2 are MNHNS and SASEGT.

V is TRBV4-2 and J is TRBJ2-7; no definite D call. The ends were cut back, 2 bases at V and 6 bases at J, with 8 bases in the middle. CDR3 length equals 12 residues. CDR1 LGHNA and CDR2 YNFKEQ come from the germline V gene. The CDR3 sequence is CASSQSPLEQYF. As DNA, the CDR3 is TGTGCCAGCAGCCAATCCCCCCTCGAGCAGTACTTC.

V usage is TRBV24-1 and J usage is TRBJ1-5; D unresolved. Per germline, CDR1 KGHDR and CDR2 SFDVKD. Deletions cut 2 bases from V and 5 bases from J, with 18 bases between. The CDR3 is 17 residues long. The chain's CDR3 is CATSDWGGTPVHQPQHF. The CDR3 DNA sequence: TGTGCCACCAGTGATTGGGGAGGCACTCCGGTGCATCAGCCCCAGCATTTT.

CDR3 loop: CASSPQELGYTF. In nucleotides, the CDR3 is TGTGCCAGCTCACCCCAGGAACTCGGCTACACCTTC. This chain joins TRBV18 and TRBJ1-2; D gene unclear. The CDR3 has 12 amino acids. Germline loops: CDR1 KGHSH, CDR2 LQKENI. Trimming took 3 bases from V and 8 from J, leaving 10 bases between them.

J is TRBJ2-7 and V is TRBV6-1, with D tentatively TRBD2 (8 bases). The CDR3 runs 16 residues. The V end lost 4 bases, the J end lost 3 bases, and 19 bases lay between the germline ends. Germline values: CDR1 MNHNS, CDR2 SASEGT. The CDR3 region has the DNA TGTGCCAGCAGTGCACTACCGGGAGGGGGCGTCTACGAGCAGTACTTC. It codes for CASSALPGGGVYEQYF.

The V call is TRBV5-1, the J call TRBJ2-3, with a possible D match to TRBD2 (7 bases). The germline V gene has CDR1 SGHRS and CDR2 YFSETQ. The CDR3 consists of 19 residues. Trimming shortened V by 3 bases and J by 0 bases, and 23 bases separated the two germline ends. This chain's CDR3 is CASSWRGGMPETSTDTQYF. DNA of the CDR3: TGCGCCAGCAGCTGGAGGGGGGGAATGCCCGAGACTAGCACAGATACGCAGTATTTT.

The V gene is TRBV7-2, the J gene TRBJ2-5; tentative D call: TRBD1 (5 bases). There are 11 residues in the CDR3. Germline CDR1 is SGHTA and CDR2 is FQGNSA. Trimming removed 5 bases at V and 14 bases at J, with 15 bases between. CDR3 DNA sequence: TGTGCCAGCAGCCCCCGGACATATATCTACTTC. Its protein product is CASSPRTYIYF.

V gene TRBV3-1 (or the pseudogene TRBV3-2) combines with J gene TRBJ2-5, with 9 bases identical to TRBD2. Per the germline V gene, CDR1 is LGHDT and CDR2 is YNNKEL (reference sequence). The V segment lost 1 base and the J segment 4 bases; nucleotides outside the gene matches: 4. The CDR3 loop spans 15 amino acids. The CDR3 loop reads CASSQGGGAGETQYF. CDR3 sequence (DNA): TGTGCCAGCAGCCAAGGCGGGGGGGCCGGAGAGACCCAGTACTTC.

The gene calls are TRBV30 and TRBJ1-2; D unclear. Trimming shortened V by 2 bases and J by 4 bases, and 11 bases separated the two germline ends. The CDR3 consists of 13 residues. Per the germline V gene, CDR1 is GTSNPN and CDR2 is SVGIG (reference sequence). The CDR3 loop reads CAWSRVVLYGYTF. CDR3 sequence (DNA): TGTGCCTGGAGTCGGGTGGTTCTCTATGGCTACACCTTC.

The chain couples TRBV11-3 to TRBJ2-1; 8 bases align to TRBD2. Germline V lookup: CDR1 SGHNT, CDR2 YENEEA. Trimming at V came to 1 base and at J to 7 bases, leaving 12 bases not matched to a gene. The CDR3 covers 17 residues. The CDR3 here is CASSLANTAGGRNEQFF. The DNA of the CDR3 is TGTGCCAGCAGCTTAGCTAATACGGCGGGGGGCCGTAATGAGCAGTTCTTC.

The chain joins TRBV27 to TRBJ1-2, with TRBD1 matching 8 bases. Per the germline V gene, CDR1 is MNHEY and CDR2 is SMNVEV (reference sequence). The length of the CDR3 is 14 residues. Trimming cost V 6 bases and J 8 bases; bases outside gene matches: 11. For the CDR3, the DNA is TGTGCCAGCAGGTATGGACAGGGCGCAGGAGGCTACACCTTC. Amino acid sequence: CASRYGQGAGGYTF.

The chain recombines TRBV11-2 with TRBJ2-1, with D hard to call. CDR1 is SGHAT, CDR2 FQNNGV, per germline. V shed 0 bases and J shed 3 bases, with 3 bases lying between them. The CDR3 runs 13 residues. The CDR3 loop is CASSLDFYNEQFF. Here the CDR3 DNA reads TGTGCCAGCAGCTTAGACTTCTACAATGAGCAGTTCTTC.

The DNA for the CDR3 is TGTGCCAGTAGTTTTGGGGGCGCAGGTAGCAATCAGCCCCAGCATTTT. This encodes CASSFGGAGSNQPQHF. V gene TRBV19 combines with J gene TRBJ1-5, with TRBD1 as a possible D gene (6 bases). Germline V gene lookup returns CDR1 LNHDA and CDR2 SQIVND (reference sequence). The CDR3 is 16 residues long. Trimming took off 5 bases at V and 0 bases at J, with 14 bases between the two ends.

This clone showed up just a few times. CDR3 bases: TGTGCCAGCAGCTTGAGGGAGACGGACGGTAATGAAAAACTGTTTTTT. Its translation: CASSLRETDGNEKLFF. This chain connects TRBV5-8 to TRBJ1-4; D not certain. CDR1 is SGHTS, CDR2 YDEGEE, per germline. With 1 base removed from V and 4 bases from J, the gap between germline ends came to 14 bases. This CDR3 is 16 amino acids long.

CDR3 protein: CASSLPVTGENTGELFF. CDR3 in DNA: TGTGCCAGCAGCTTGCCGGTGACAGGGGAGAACACCGGGGAGCTGTTTTTT. V gene TRBV7-6 combines with J gene TRBJ2-2, with 8 bases lining up with TRBD1. The V and J ends lost 3 bases and 1 base, in that order; junction bases with no gene match: 7. The CDR3 has 17 amino acids. Germline V gene sequence: CDR1 SGHVS, CDR2 FNYEAQ.

Only one count was recorded for this clone. The chain is built from TRBV6-1 and TRBJ2-5; 10 bases map to TRBD2. The CDR3 loop spans 17 amino acids. Trimming took 3 bases from V and 0 from J; bases not matched to a gene: 7. From germline, CDR1 is MNHNS and CDR2 SASEGT. In nucleotides, the CDR3 is TGTGCCAGCAGTGATCAGGCTAGCGGGGGCTACCAAGAGACCCAGTACTTC. Its protein product is CASSDQASGGYQETQYF.

V and J are TRBV18 and TRBJ2-7, with TRBD2 matching 7 bases. Germline trimming cut 2 bases from V and 12 bases from J; bases unmatched to any gene: 10. Germline CDR1 reads KGHSH; CDR2 reads LQKENI. This CDR3 spans 13 amino acids. CDR3 coding DNA: TGTGCCAGCTCACCATCCCGCGAGCGGGGTTGGTACTTC. Translated, it gives CASSPSRERGWYF.

The rearrangement joins TRBV19 to TRBJ1-1, with 7 bases identical to TRBD1. This CDR3 region has 15 residues. CDR1 and CDR2 (germline): LNHDA, SQIVND (reference sequence). V lost 6 bases to trimming and J lost 2 bases; unmatched junction nucleotides: 9. The CDR3 region is CASRPRQGRNTEAFF. CDR3 in DNA: TGTGCCAGTAGGCCCCGACAGGGTAGAAACACTGAAGCTTTCTTT.

The V gene is TRBV29-1, the J gene TRBJ2-7; tentatively, D is TRBD1 (5 bases). CDR1 and CDR2 (germline): SQVTM, ANQGSEA. The CDR3 has 11 residues. Trimming took 5 bases from V and 3 from J, leaving 8 bases between them. The CDR3 nucleotides are TGCAGCGTTTACGACAGCTACGAGCAGTACTTC. Amino acids: CSVYDSYEQYF.

The chain employs TRBV2 and TRBJ2-3; D possibly corresponds to TRBD2 (6 bases). Germline assignment: CDR1 SNHLY and CDR2 FYNNEI. The CDR3 runs to 16 residues. Trimming left V 0 bases short and J 0 bases short, with 10 bases between. This CDR3 reads CASSEARGDSTDTQYF. CDR3 bases: TGTGCCAGCAGTGAAGCGCGCGGGGACAGCACAGATACGCAGTATTTT.

The gene calls are TRBV18 and TRBJ1-1, with 7 bases aligning to TRBD1. This CDR3 is 12 amino acids long. CDR1 KGHSH and CDR2 LQKENI come from the germline V gene. V shed 4 bases, J shed 11 bases, and the junction held 7 bases outside the gene matches. CDR3 bases: TGTGCCAGCTCACAAGACGACAGGGTTGCTTTCTTT. This translates into CASSQDDRVAFF. Full variable domain (missing parts from reference TRBV18 and TRBJ1-1): NAGVMQNPRHLVRRRGQEARLRCSPMKGHSHVYWYRQLPEEGLKFMVYLQKENIIDESGMPKERFSAEFPKEGPSILRIQQVVRGDSAAYFCASSQDDRVAFFGQGTRLTVV.

This clone was seen once. The chain employs TRBV5-1 and TRBJ2-1; TRBD2 is a possible D gene (6 bases). Germline CDR1 is SGHRS and CDR2 is YFSETQ. The CDR3 runs 15 residues. Between the trimmed V and J ends, which lost 5 bases and 0 bases, there was a span of 12 bases. Here the CDR3 DNA reads TGCGCCAGCAGGTTCGTGACTAGCTCCTACAATGAGCAGTTCTTC. Translated, it gives CASRFVTSSYNEQFF.

The V gene is TRBV6-5, the J gene TRBJ2-3; 16 positions agree with TRBD2. Trimming at V came to 4 bases and at J to 4 bases, leaving 2 bases not matched to a gene. The CDR3 loop spans 16 amino acids. Germline-derived CDR1 and CDR2 are MNHEY and SVGAGI. This CDR3 reads CASSSGTSGGADTQYF. CDR3 nucleotides: TGTGCCAGCAGTTCCGGGACTAGCGGGGGGGCAGATACGCAGTATTTT.

This sequence joins TRBV27 and TRBJ1-2, with a tentative D call TRBD1 (5 bases). Trimming stripped 6 bases from V and 7 bases from J, with 18 bases between. This CDR3 is 14 amino acids long. The germline CDR1 and CDR2 sequences are MNHEY and SMNVEV (reference sequence). The CDR3 DNA reads as TGTGCCAGCAGCTTAGCATCCGGGGGGTTTGGCTACACCTTC. It translates to CASSLASGGFGYTF.

V gene TRBV2 combines with J gene TRBJ2-7; D unresolved. The CDR3 is made up of 15 amino acids. V lost 3 bases and J 6 bases, leaving 18 bases between the germline ends. The V gene's germline CDR1 is SNHLY and CDR2 FYNNEI. The chain's CDR3 is CASSERIAVRREQYF. The CDR3 DNA is TGTGCCAGCAGTGAGCGAATAGCTGTTCGTCGCGAGCAGTACTTC.

The chain employs TRBV5-1 and TRBJ2-1; maybe TRBD2 (5 bases). This CDR3 has 13 amino acids. V was trimmed by 0 bases and J by 5 bases, leaving 6 bases between them. Per germline, CDR1 SGHRS and CDR2 YFSETQ. CDR3: CASSLAGNNEQFF. In nucleotides, the CDR3 is TGCGCCAGCAGCTTGGCGGGAAACAATGAGCAGTTCTTC.

This clone was observed a handful of times. The genes are TRBV5-1 and TRBJ2-7, with 10 bases that match TRBD2. The CDR3 is 13 residues long. Germline V lookup: CDR1 SGHRS, CDR2 YFSETQ. The V segment lost 5 bases and the J segment 1 base; nucleotides outside the gene matches: 0. CDR3: CASRLAGSYEQYF. CDR3 in DNA: TGCGCCAGCAGACTAGCGGGGTCCTACGAGCAGTACTTC.